Listed below are T cell receptor beta chains from one sample, sequenced in a study of blood T cell repertoires in COVID-19. This table comes from immunoSEQ multiplex PCR, and its TCRdb copy is limited to in-frame clones, with some not included. The sample has 150,000 to 180,000 clones, roughly four fifths seen once. Specimen: peripheral blood. Receptors originate from a woman older than 75 with acute or convalescent COVID-19. Each CDR3 is given with its conserved first and last residue. The order of the fields is clone size, J gene, V gene, D gene, CDR3 DNA, CDR3 protein. D genes are given only for firm matches. Clone size is shown for a subset of rows, as once, few, many or a class of expanded clone.

>many|TRBJ1-2|TRBV7-2|TRBD1
TGTGCCAGCAGCAACAACAGGGGTGAAGGCTACACCTTC
CASSNNRGEGYTF
>few|TRBJ1-1|TRBV7-9|-
TGTGCCAGCAGCTTATCATGGGAGGGCACTGAAGCTTTCTTT
CASSLSWEGTEAFF
>-|TRBJ2-3|TRBV25-1|TRBD2
TGTGCCAGCAGTAAACCGGGACTAGCGGAAGATACGCAGTATTTT
CASSKPGLAEDTQYF
>few|TRBJ1-5|TRBV3-1/TRBV3-2|TRBD1
TGTGCCAGCAGCCAAGATTTCCCATCAGGGGGGAGGCAGCCCCAGCATTTT
CASSQDFPSGGRQPQHF
>-|TRBJ2-1|TRBV24-1|TRBD2
TGTGCCACCAGTGACCCGAGCGGGAGCTCCTACAATGAGCAGTTCTTC
CATSDPSGSSYNEQFF
>few|TRBJ2-2|TRBV7-3|-
TGTGCCAGCAGCCCGAACGGGAGAGGGACCGGGGAGCTGTTTTTT
CASSPNGRGTGELFF
>-|TRBJ1-5|TRBV28|TRBD1
TGTGCCAGCACCACAGGGGGCCCCTATGTAGGCCCCCAGCATTTT
CASTTGGPYVGPQHF
>-|TRBJ1-6|TRBV30|-
TGTGCCTGGAGTTTTACAGGCCAATATGATTCACCCCTCCACTTT
CAWSFTGQYDSPLHF
>few|TRBJ1-1|TRBV7-6|-
TGTGCCAGCAGCAGCTTCAGGGGTGTGAACACTGAAGCTTTCTTT
CASSSFRGVNTEAFF
>-|TRBJ1-1|TRBV5-6|-
TGTGCCAGCAGCGAGCAGGGGACGAACACTGAAGCTTTCTTT
CASSEQGTNTEAFF
>-|TRBJ1-5|TRBV7-2|-
TGTGCCAGCAGCAACAGTTTCAATCAGCCCCAGCATTTT
CASSNSFNQPQHF
>few|TRBJ2-5|TRBV4-1|TRBD1
TGCGCCAGCAGCCAAGGAACAGGGGGCTCTGGAGAGACCCAGTACTTC
CASSQGTGGSGETQYF
>-|TRBJ1-3|TRBV19|-
TGTGCCAGTAGCCTTTCCACCCCGAGGCTTGGAAACACCATATATTTT
CASSLSTPRLGNTIYF
>-|TRBJ1-2|TRBV30|TRBD1
TGTGCCTGGAGTCCAACGGGACAGGGGTTTGGCTACACCTTC
CAWSPTGQGFGYTF
>many|TRBJ1-6|TRBV5-1|TRBD1
TGCGCCAGCAGCTCGGGACAGCCCAGCTCCTATAATTCACCCCTCCACTTT
CASSSGQPSSYNSPLHF
>-|TRBJ1-4|TRBV6-2/TRBV6-3|-
TGTGCCAGCAGTTACTCATCCGGGGGTGAAAAACTGTTTTTT
CASSYSSGGEKLFF
>-|TRBJ2-2|TRBV30|-
TGTGCCTGGAGTGTACTGGAGGGAACCGGGGAGCTGTTTTTT
CAWSVLEGTGELFF
>-|TRBJ2-3|TRBV6-5|-
TGTGCCAGCAGCCTTCAGAGCGGGAGCACAGATACGCAGTATTTT
CASSLQSGSTDTQYF
>-|TRBJ1-1|TRBV19|-
TGTGCCAGTACGAAAGCAGGTTACACAGGAACTGAAGCTTTCTTT
CASTKAGYTGTEAFF
>-|TRBJ2-5|TRBV5-1|TRBD2
TGCGCCAGCAGCTGGGGGACTAGCGGGCTTAGGGAAACCCAGTACTTC
CASSWGTSGLRETQYF
>once|TRBJ1-6|TRBV7-9|TRBD1
TGTGCCAGCAGCTCCTCATACAGGGGGCGTAATTCACCCCTCCACTTT
CASSSSYRGRNSPLHF
>-|TRBJ1-1|TRBV28|-
TGTGCCAGCAGTTTAGGGAGATTGAACACTGAAGCTTTCTTT
CASSLGRLNTEAFF
>-|TRBJ2-5|TRBV18|TRBD2
TGTGCCAGCTCCCCCGGCCAGGCGGGAGTATCGGTTGAGACCCAGTACTTC
CASSPGQAGVSVETQYF
>-|TRBJ1-4|TRBV3-1/TRBV3-2|TRBD1
TGTGCCAGCAGCCACTGGACAGGGGATGCAACTAATGAAAAACTGTTTTTT
CASSHWTGDATNEKLFF
>-|TRBJ1-4|TRBV15|-
TGTGCCACCAGCAGAGATCCGGGAACTAATGAAAAACTGTTTTTT
CATSRDPGTNEKLFF
>-|TRBJ1-5|TRBV19|-
TGTGCCAGTAGTCAGGGTCTCAGACAGCCCCAGCATTTT
CASSQGLRQPQHF
>-|TRBJ1-1|TRBV5-1|TRBD1
TGCGCCAGCAGCTTGGTGCCGATCGGACAGGCTGAAGCTTTCTTT
CASSLVPIGQAEAFF
>-|TRBJ2-3|TRBV3-1/TRBV3-2|TRBD2
TGTGCCAGCAGCCCTTTAGCGGGAGGCACAGATACGCAGTATTTT
CASSPLAGGTDTQYF
>-|TRBJ2-2|TRBV5-4|-
TGTGCCAGCAGCTTTAGTACCGGGGAGCTGTTTTTT
CASSFSTGELFF
>-|TRBJ1-5|TRBV18|TRBD1
TGTGCCAGCTCCCCGTCCCGGGACAGGGGTGGTGGCAATCAGCCCCAGCATTTT
CASSPSRDRGGGNQPQHF
>-|TRBJ1-1|TRBV19|-
TGTGCCAGTAGTATACTCCCCCGGGGGGAGAACACTGAAGCTTTCTTT
CASSILPRGENTEAFF
>-|TRBJ1-1|TRBV7-9|TRBD1
TGTGCCAGCAACCCCCGACAGGGGAACACTGAAGCTTTCTTT
CASNPRQGNTEAFF
>-|TRBJ2-7|TRBV29-1|-
TGCAGCGTTTCTCCAGGGTGGAGCAACTCCTACGAGCAGTACTTC
CSVSPGWSNSYEQYF
>-|TRBJ2-1|TRBV19|TRBD1
TGTGCCAGTAGTATCAGGGGGAACTACAATGAGCAGTTCTTC
CASSIRGNYNEQFF
>once|TRBJ2-3|TRBV3-1/TRBV3-2|TRBD2
TGTGCCAGCAGCCAGACTAGCGGGGGGGCAGATACGCAGTATTTT
CASSQTSGGADTQYF
>few|TRBJ1-2|TRBV7-2|-
TGTGCCAGCAGCGCGGACACAAAATCTAACTATGGCTACACCTTC
CASSADTKSNYGYTF
>-|TRBJ1-1|TRBV29-1|-
TGCAGCGTTGTCGGGTTTTCGGGCACTGAAGCTTTCTTT
CSVVGFSGTEAFF
>once|TRBJ1-5|TRBV2|-
TGTGCCAGCATGTCCCCGGGGATCGGCAATCAGCCCCAGCATTTT
CASMSPGIGNQPQHF
>-|TRBJ2-1|TRBV4-3|-
TGCGCCAGCAGCCTCAGTGGCAATGAGCAGTTCTTC
CASSLSGNEQFF
>-|TRBJ1-1|TRBV19|-
TGTGCCAGTAGTATCCTCGGTTCGAACACTGAAGCTTTCTTT
CASSILGSNTEAFF
>-|TRBJ2-1|TRBV5-1|TRBD2
TGCGCCAGCAGGTCGACTAGCTGGCAGTTCTTC
CASRSTSWQFF
>-|TRBJ2-5|TRBV5-6|-
TGTGCCAGCAGCAGTACAGTACAAGAGACCCAGTACTTC
CASSSTVQETQYF
>-|TRBJ2-1|TRBV18|TRBD1
TGTGCCAGCTCACCGCCGGGACAGTTCATAGCCGGGCAGTTCTTC
CASSPPGQFIAGQFF
>-|TRBJ1-2|TRBV7-9|-
TGTGCCAGCAGCTTGAACAGGGTAAACTATGGCTACACCTTC
CASSLNRVNYGYTF
>-|TRBJ1-5|TRBV7-2|TRBD1
TGTGCCAGCAGCTTAGTGGGGGGGACAGGCACAAATCAGCCCCAGCATTTT
CASSLVGGTGTNQPQHF
>-|TRBJ1-2|TRBV9|-
TGTGCCAGCAGCGCAGAGGAGGTCCGCTGGTATGGCTACACCTTC
CASSAEEVRWYGYTF
>-|TRBJ2-3|TRBV30|TRBD1
TGTGCCTGGAGGAAGACAGGGGTCCTCACAGATACGCAGTATTTT
CAWRKTGVLTDTQYF
>few|TRBJ2-7|TRBV6-5|TRBD2
TGTGCCAGCACTATCGACGGCGGGAGATTATACGAGCAGTACTTC
CASTIDGGRLYEQYF